Shown below are 24 T cell receptor beta chains from a single sample sequenced in a study of T cell responses to AZD1222 COVID-19 vaccine. Repertoires were generated with immunoSEQ multiplex PCR, while TCRdb's copy carries only in-frame clones and drops some. The data contain some 140,000 clones, 92% of them singletons. Here the sequenced sample was peripheral blood, taken on day 0 of AZD1222 vaccination. These receptors were obtained from an adult in good health.

V is TRBV27 and J is TRBJ1-5; D gene unclear. Germline V gives CDR1 MNHEY, CDR2 SMNVEV (reference sequence). Trimming took 6 bases from V and 2 from J, leaving 8 bases between them. The CDR3 is made up of 13 amino acids. CDR3 region: CASRTGGNQPQHF. The CDR3 bases are TGTGCCAGCAGAACGGGTGGCAATCAGCCCCAGCATTTT.

This clone came up once. The chain couples TRBV5-8 to TRBJ1-1; no firm D call. The V end lost 4 bases, the J end lost 1 base, and 11 bases lay between the germline ends. The CDR3 has 14 amino acids. The germline CDR1 and CDR2 sequences are SGHTS and YDEGEE. CDR3: CASSLGVGNTEAFF. The CDR3 nucleotides read TGTGCCAGCAGCCTCGGAGTAGGGAACACTGAAGCTTTCTTT.

The chain employs TRBV3-1 (or the pseudogene TRBV3-2) and TRBJ2-5; D is unresolved. Trimming removed 5 bases from V and 5 bases from J, with 12 bases in between. The CDR3 extends over 13 amino acids. Germline V lookup: CDR1 LGHDT, CDR2 YNNKEL (reference sequence). CDR3 protein: CASSGQATETQYF. CDR3 nucleotides: TGTGCCAGCAGCGGGCAGGCGACGGAGACCCAGTACTTC.

V and J are TRBV19 and TRBJ1-2, with D perhaps TRBD1 (5 bases). Trimming stripped 7 bases from V and 3 bases from J, with 12 bases between. The length of the CDR3 is 13 residues. In germline, CDR1 is LNHDA, CDR2 SQIVND (reference sequence). CDR3: CASNVGLDYGYTF. The CDR3 nucleotides are TGTGCCAGTAATGTGGGACTAGACTATGGCTACACCTTC.

The gene calls are TRBV7-8 and TRBJ1-2; 8 bases agree with TRBD1. The CDR3 totals 16 residues. The V gene end was trimmed by 1 base and the J gene end by 2 bases; junction bases not matched to a gene: 6. CDR1 is SGHVS, CDR2 FQNEAQ, per germline. The chain's CDR3 is CASSLGGQVNNYGYTF. CDR3 sequence (DNA): TGTGCCAGCAGCTTAGGGGGACAGGTGAACAACTATGGCTACACCTTC.

The rearrangement links TRBV9 to TRBJ2-2; no firm D call. Per germline, CDR1 SGDLS and CDR2 YYNGEE. The CDR3 has 13 amino acids. V lost 2 bases and J lost 4, with 6 bases in between. The CDR3 region is CASSVLATGELFF. CDR3 in DNA: TGTGCCAGCAGCGTTTTGGCCACCGGGGAGCTGTTTTTT.

V is TRBV27 and J is TRBJ1-6; 10 nucleotides agree with TRBD1. Unmatched junction bases numbered 9, after V lost 8 bases and J lost 2 bases. Germline V lookup: CDR1 MNHEY, CDR2 SMNVEV (reference sequence). The CDR3 sequence is 17 residues long. The CDR3 coding sequence is TGTGCCAGCTCACCGGGACAGGGGAGGGCCTATAATTCACCCCTCCACTTT. The encoded protein is CASSPGQGRAYNSPLHF.

This clone turned up a few times. The chain has TRBV23-1 and TRBJ1-1; D may be TRBD1 (6 bases). TRBV23-1 belongs to the ORF category, with a function that is uncertain. There are 14 residues in the CDR3. Trimming left V 3 bases short and J 4 bases short, with 12 bases between. CDR3 sequence: CASSQQGRGTEAFF. DNA of the CDR3: TGCGCCAGCAGTCAGCAGGGCAGGGGCACTGAAGCTTTCTTT.

This chain joins TRBV5-1 and TRBJ1-1; D call uncertain. V shed 0 bases and J shed 7 bases, with 10 bases lying between them. The CDR3 covers 13 residues. Looked up from germline, CDR1 is SGHRS and CDR2 is YFSETQ. The CDR3 loop reads CASSLEAGLEAFF. The CDR3 DNA reads as TGCGCCAGCAGCTTGGAAGCAGGTCTTGAAGCTTTCTTT.

The chain joins TRBV11-2 to TRBJ1-2; D is perhaps TRBD1 (6 bases). V lost 0 bases and J lost 4, with 21 bases in between. The CDR3 has 18 residues. Germline V gene data show CDR1 as SGHAT and CDR2 as FQNNGV. CDR3 DNA sequence: TGTGCCAGCAGCTTAGATCCCAGGGGCGTTAATTCTTTCTATGGCTACACCTTC. It encodes CASSLDPRGVNSFYGYTF.

The chain combines TRBV6-5 with TRBJ2-5; perhaps TRBD2 as D (6 bases). The germline V gene encodes CDR1 MNHEY and CDR2 SVGAGI. This CDR3 has 16 amino acids. Trimming removed 0 bases from V and 1 base from J, with 12 bases in between. CDR3 loop: CASSYSSSGVQETQYF. Written as DNA, the CDR3 is TGTGCCAGCAGTTACTCATCATCGGGGGTCCAAGAGACCCAGTACTTC.

This clone was detected once. The rearrangement joins TRBV27 to TRBJ1-2; TRBD1 agrees at 9 bases. Germline V gene sequence: CDR1 MNHEY, CDR2 SMNVEV (reference sequence). The CDR3 covers 13 residues. After removal of 8 bases from V and 6 bases from J, the junction contained 7 bases not matched to a gene. CDR3 amino acids: CASRSGTGHGYTF. The DNA for the CDR3 is TGTGCCAGCCGTTCCGGGACAGGGCATGGCTACACCTTC.

The chain uses TRBV7-6 and TRBJ1-6, with 7 bases aligning to TRBD1. From germline, CDR1 is SGHVS and CDR2 FNYEAQ. The J segment lost 4 bases and the V segment lost 3 bases, leaving 0 bases of the junction unmatched. The length of the CDR3 is 14 residues. For the CDR3, the DNA is TGTGCCAGCAGCTTGACAGGGTATAATTCACCCCTCCACTTT. Its protein is CASSLTGYNSPLHF.

This clone is a singleton in its sample. The chain combines TRBV27 with TRBJ1-2; 7 bases match TRBD1. Germline assignment: CDR1 MNHEY and CDR2 SMNVEV (reference sequence). V trimming: 3 bases; J trimming: 1 base; junction bases outside the gene matches: 2. The length of the CDR3 is 14 residues. CDR3 region: CASSLRGLNYGYTF. The DNA for the CDR3 is TGTGCCAGCAGTTTGAGGGGGCTTAACTATGGCTACACCTTC.

The gene calls are TRBV24-1 and TRBJ1-5, with D possibly matching TRBD1 (5 bases). Germline CDR1 reads KGHDR; CDR2 reads SFDVKD. There are 12 residues in the CDR3. Trimming left V 10 bases short and J 10 bases short, with 16 bases between. The CDR3 DNA is TGTGCCACGGGACGGCCGGGAGAACCCCAGCATTTT. This sequence encodes CATGRPGEPQHF.

The J gene is TRBJ2-1, the V gene TRBV19, with TRBD2 matching over 7 bases. CDR1 LNHDA and CDR2 SQIVND come from the germline V gene (reference sequence). The CDR3 consists of 15 residues. In nucleotides, the CDR3 is TGTGCACCAAACCCCGGGCTAGCGGACTACAATGAGCAGTTCTTC. Translation: CAPNPGLADYNEQFF.

This chain links TRBV12-3 or TRBV12-4 with TRBJ1-2; D gene uncertain. The CDR3 loop spans 13 amino acids. V dropped 9 bases and J dropped 5 bases, with 16 bases sitting between them. The CDR3 DNA reads as TGTGCCAGTTCCAGCGGACGACTATATGGCTACACCTTC. This gives the protein CASSSGRLYGYTF.

This clone was seen only a few times. This chain uses TRBV5-4 with TRBJ1-1; D is ambiguous. The germline V and J ends were trimmed by 4 bases and 6 bases, with 13 bases remaining between them. The CDR3 has 13 residues. Germline values: CDR1 SGHNT, CDR2 YYREEE (reference sequence). In DNA, the CDR3 is TGTGCCAGCAGCGCGTCGGTCTACGCTGAAGCTTTCTTT. Protein sequence: CASSASVYAEAFF. Full variable domain (outside the CDR3, taken from reference TRBV5-4 and TRBJ1-1): ETGVTQSPTHLIKTRGQQVTLRCSSQSGHNTVSWYQQALGQGPQFIFQYYREEENGRGNFPPRFSGLQFPNYSSELNVNALELDDSALYLCASSASVYAEAFFGQGTRLTVV.

The V gene is TRBV29-1, the J gene TRBJ2-7; 9 bases map to TRBD2. The CDR3 is 14 amino acids. Germline values: CDR1 SQVTM, CDR2 ANQGSEA. The ends lost 6 bases at V and 2 bases at J; junction bases unmatched: 8. In DNA, the CDR3 is TGCAGCGTCGCCGGGACTAGCCCCACCTACGAGCAGTACTTC. This sequence encodes CSVAGTSPTYEQYF.

This chain connects TRBV2 to TRBJ2-3, with D possibly called TRBD1 or TRBD2 (6 bases each). Trimming took off 5 bases at V and 4 bases at J, with 16 bases between the two ends. The CDR3 has 15 amino acids. Germline assignment: CDR1 SNHLY and CDR2 FYNNEI. CDR3 in amino acids: CASSLGGPIADTQYF. Here the CDR3 DNA reads TGTGCCAGCAGTTTGGGGGGCCCTATCGCAGATACGCAGTATTTT.

The CDR3 loop reads CASSDYRVNYGYTF. The DNA for the CDR3 is TGTGCCAGCAGTGATTACAGGGTCAACTATGGCTACACCTTC. The rearrangement uses TRBV6-1 and TRBJ1-2; D is perhaps TRBD1 (6 bases). Looked up from germline, CDR1 is MNHNS and CDR2 is SASEGT. This CDR3 contains 14 residues. V gave up 3 bases and J gave up 2 bases, with 10 bases separating them.

This clone was counted a few times. V gene TRBV9 combines with J gene TRBJ2-7, with a tentative D call TRBD1 (5 bases). Between the trimmed V and J ends, which lost 0 bases and 0 bases, there was a span of 7 bases. The germline CDR1 and CDR2 sequences are SGDLS and YYNGEE. CDR3 size: 14 residues. The CDR3 is CASSVAQGSYEQYF. The CDR3 nucleotides are TGTGCCAGCAGCGTAGCCCAGGGCTCCTACGAGCAGTACTTC.

This sequence joins TRBV6-5 and TRBJ1-1; TRBD1 matches at 9 bases. This CDR3 is 15 amino acids long. Germline assignment: CDR1 MNHEY and CDR2 SVGAGI. With V trimmed by 6 bases and J by 5 bases, 10 bases remained unmatched. This CDR3 reads CASSRLGQGRTEAFF. In DNA form, the CDR3 reads TGTGCCAGCAGCAGACTCGGACAGGGGAGGACTGAAGCTTTCTTT.

The chain combines TRBV11-1 with TRBJ2-5, with a weak D call TRBD1 (6 bases). Trimming took off 3 bases at V and 5 bases at J, with 19 bases between the two ends. CDR3 size: 16 residues. Germline loops: CDR1 SGHAT, CDR2 FQDESV (reference sequence). CDR3 bases: TGTGCCAGCAGCTTCGCTTTACAGGGCCGTTCGGAGACCCAGTACTTC. Amino acids: CASSFALQGRSETQYF.